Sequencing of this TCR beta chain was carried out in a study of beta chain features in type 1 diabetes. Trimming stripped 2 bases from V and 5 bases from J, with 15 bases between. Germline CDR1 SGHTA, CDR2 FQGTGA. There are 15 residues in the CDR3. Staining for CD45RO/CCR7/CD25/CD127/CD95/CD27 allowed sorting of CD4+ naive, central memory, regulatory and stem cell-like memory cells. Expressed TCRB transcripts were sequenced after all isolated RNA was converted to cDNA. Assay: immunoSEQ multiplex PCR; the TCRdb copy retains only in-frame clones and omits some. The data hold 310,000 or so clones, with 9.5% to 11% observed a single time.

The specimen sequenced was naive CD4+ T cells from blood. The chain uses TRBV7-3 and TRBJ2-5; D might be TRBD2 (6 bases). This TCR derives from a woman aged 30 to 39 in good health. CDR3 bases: TGTGCCAGCAGCTTATTTTGGGGGGATCGGGAGACCCAGTACTTC. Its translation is CASSLFWGDRETQYF.